The TCR beta chain under discussion was sequenced for a study of blood T cell repertoires in COVID-19. The data were produced by immunoSEQ multiplex PCR, yet TCRdb's version contains in-frame clones alone and is incomplete. The sample lists some 320,000 clones; roughly nine tenths were seen once. Looked up from germline, CDR1 is SGHVS and CDR2 is FQNEAQ. Trimming stripped 0 bases from V and 3 bases from J, with 8 bases between. This CDR3 has 14 amino acids. The material sequenced was PBMCs or T cells enriched from blood (not recorded which). This clonotype was obtained from a woman aged 25 to 39 who had been exposed to COVID-19. This chain connects TRBV7-8 to TRBJ1-1; D is unclear. The CDR3 DNA sequence: TGTGCCAGCAGCTTAGCTATTAGTGACACTGAAGCTTTCTTT. Translating gives CASSLAISDTEAFF.